This entry lists 22 T cell receptor beta chains sequenced from one sample in a study of early T cells in non-severe SARS-CoV-2 infection. TCRdb fed the 5' RACE reads into MiXCR, producing one record per CDR3 protein. The data show 70,000 to 95,000 distinct CDR3 sequences, with roughly 14% seen just once and under 0.75% held by the top ten. The sample consisted of whole blood. These receptors originate from an adult who was a healthcare worker with PCR-confirmed SARS-CoV-2 infection or an uninfected control (not recorded which).

This clonotype was recorded at least ten times. The chain carries TRBV7-6 and TRBJ2-3, with TRBD2 matching over 10 bases. This CDR3 region has 20 residues. V shed 4 bases and J 2 bases; nucleotides not matched to a gene: 18. CDR1 and CDR2 from the germline V gene are SGHVS and FNYEAQ. CDR3 sequence reads: CASSSPRGAGGPFPTDTQYF. For the CDR3, the DNA is TGTGCCAGCAGCTCGCCCCGGGGAGCGGGGGGGCCTTTCCCCACAGATACGCAGTATTTT.

The rearrangement links TRBV11-2 to TRBJ2-7, with D hard to call. CDR3 length: 13 amino acids. The germline V gene has CDR1 SGHAT and CDR2 FQNNGV. Trimming stripped 2 bases from V and 0 bases from J, with 5 bases between. For the CDR3, the DNA is TGTGCCAGCAGCTTACACAGCTCCTACGAGCAGTACGTC. This sequence encodes CASSLHSSYEQYV.

This clonotype appeared many times. This chain joins TRBV5-4 and TRBJ2-7, with D possibly being TRBD1 (5 bases). Germline V lookup: CDR1 SGHNT, CDR2 YYREEE (reference sequence). The CDR3 is made up of 13 amino acids. The V end lost 2 bases, the J end lost 4 bases, and 10 bases lay between the germline ends. The CDR3 sequence: CASSFQGSYEQYV. DNA of the CDR3: TGTGCCAGCAGCTTTCAGGGTTCGTACGAGCAGTACGTC.

This clonotype has more than one count but fewer than ten. This chain joins TRBV9 and TRBJ2-3; D remains unclear. V gave up 0 bases and J gave up 2 bases, with 4 bases separating them. The CDR3 extends over 13 amino acids. The germline V gene encodes CDR1 SGDLS and CDR2 YYNGEE. Written as DNA, the CDR3 is TGTGCCAGCAGCGTAGAACTCACAGATACGCAGTATTTT. This codes for CASSVELTDTQYF.

There are a few counts of this clonotype. The rearrangement links TRBV7-2 to TRBJ1-1; 7 nucleotides line up with TRBD1. CDR1 SGHTA and CDR2 FQGNSA come from the germline V gene. The V segment lost 3 bases and the J segment 13 bases; nucleotides outside the gene matches: 5. The CDR3 spans 11 residues. CDR3 loop: CASSFDRVVFF. CDR3 DNA sequence: TGTGCCAGCAGCTTTGACAGGGTAGTTTTCTTT.

In its sample, this clonotype was seen a few times. The chain carries TRBV30 and TRBJ1-1, with 9 bases fitting TRBD1. Germline V gives CDR1 GTSNPN, CDR2 SVGIG (reference sequence). The CDR3 loop spans 14 amino acids. The V segment lost 3 bases and the J segment 1 base; nucleotides outside the gene matches: 3. The CDR3 loop reads CAWSPDRGNTEAFF. Written as DNA, the CDR3 is TGTGCCTGGAGCCCGGACAGGGGGAACACTGAAGCTTTCTTT. The entire variable domain, with the rest obtained from reference TRBV30 and TRBJ1-1, is as follows: SQTIHQWPATLVQPVGSPLSLECTVEGTSNPNLYWYRQAAGRGLQLLFYSVGIGQISSEVPQNLSASRPQDRQFILSSKKLLLSDSGFYLCAWSPDRGNTEAFFGQGTRLTVV.

The chain employs TRBV5-1 and TRBJ2-5; D unresolved. Per the germline V gene, CDR1 is SGHRS and CDR2 is YFSETQ. Trimming removed 6 bases from V and 4 bases from J, with 19 bases in between. This CDR3 is built from 15 residues. CDR3 nucleotides: TGCGCCAGCAACGCGGAGCCCCCCAACCCAGAGACCCAGTACTTC. This codes for CASNAEPPNPETQYF.

V and J are TRBV25-1 and TRBJ2-1; the D is unclear. Per the germline V gene, CDR1 is MGHDK and CDR2 is SYGVNS. V lost 2 bases, J lost 5 bases, and 7 bases lay in between. The CDR3 has 13 residues. In DNA, the CDR3 is TGTGCCAGCAGTGAACAGGTTCACAATGAGCAGTTCTTC. Amino acids: CASSEQVHNEQFF.

This chain joins TRBV5-1 and TRBJ1-2; D is uncertain. Germline CDR1 is SGHRS and CDR2 is YFSETQ. V was cut by 4 bases and J by 6 bases, with 13 bases left in between. This CDR3 is 13 amino acids long. CDR3 amino acids: CASSPGDRDGYTF. DNA for the CDR3: TGCGCCAGCAGCCCCGGAGATCGCGATGGCTACACCTTC.

The chain links TRBV11-2 to TRBJ2-1; D call uncertain. This CDR3 spans 14 amino acids. V was trimmed by 1 base and J by 6 bases, leaving 10 bases between them. CDR1 and CDR2 (germline): SGHAT, FQNNGV. CDR3 protein: CASSLVASSNEQFF. The DNA for the CDR3 is TGTGCCAGCAGCTTAGTTGCTAGTTCCAATGAGCAGTTCTTC.

V is TRBV27 and J is TRBJ1-3; TRBD1 matches at 7 bases. V lost 5 bases to trimming and J lost 9 bases; unmatched junction nucleotides: 13. CDR1 MNHEY and CDR2 SMNVEV come from the germline V gene (reference sequence). This CDR3 has 15 residues. CDR3 sequence (DNA): TGTGCCAGCAGTGCCTGGGGACAGTCTAAGCGCACCATATATTTT. Translation gives CASSAWGQSKRTIYF.

This chain connects TRBV5-4 to TRBJ1-1, with unresolved D. The CDR3 consists of 13 residues. V was shortened by 4 bases and J by 0 bases, with 7 bases between the two germline ends. Germline CDR1 SGHNT, CDR2 YYREEE (reference sequence). CDR3 sequence: CASSNGLNTEAFF. The CDR3 coding sequence is TGTGCCAGCAGCAACGGGCTGAACACTGAAGCTTTCTTT.

This clonotype was seen a few times. J is TRBJ1-6 and V is TRBV12-5, with 10 bases fitting TRBD1. CDR1 LGHNT and CDR2 FRNRAP come from the germline V gene. The CDR3 length is 18 residues. J lost 3 bases, V lost 0 bases, and 5 bases had no gene match. CDR3 coding DNA: TGTGCTAGTGGTTTGGTTTTGTGGGACAGGGGCTATAATTCACCCCTCCACTTT. Protein product: CASGLVLWDRGYNSPLHF.

This clonotype was detected ten times or more. This chain connects TRBV11-2 to TRBJ2-3; 15 bases match TRBD2. CDR3 size: 16 residues. Germline CDR1 reads SGHAT; CDR2 reads FQNNGV. Unmatched junction bases numbered 5, after V lost 5 bases and J lost 5 bases. For the CDR3, the DNA is TGTGCCAGCAGCCTAGGACTAGCGGGGGGGAGAGATACGCAGTATTTT. Amino acid sequence: CASSLGLAGGRDTQYF.

The sample holds a few counts of this clonotype. J is TRBJ2-2 and V is TRBV12-3 or TRBV12-4; TRBD2 aligns across 7 bases. Trimming took 6 bases from V and 6 from J; bases not matched to a gene: 1. The CDR3 extends over 12 amino acids. CDR3 DNA: TGTGCCAGCAGACGGGGGGCCGGGGAGCTGTTTTTT. It encodes CASRRGAGELFF.

This chain links TRBV7-2 with TRBJ2-7, with 8 bases matching TRBD1. Germline CDR1 reads SGHTA; CDR2 reads FQGNSA. The CDR3 extends over 17 amino acids. The V and J ends lost 2 bases and 0 bases, in that order; junction bases with no gene match: 9. The CDR3 loop reads CASSLNAGTGLSYEQYV. The CDR3 DNA reads as TGTGCCAGCAGCTTAAACGCCGGGACAGGTCTCTCCTACGAGCAGTACGTC.

The CDR3 DNA follows: TGTGCCAGCAGACCTCATAGACAGGGCTCGTACGGGGCCAACGTCCTGACTTTC. It is translated as CASRPHRQGSYGANVLTF. This rearrangement joins TRBV27 to TRBJ2-6; 7 bases fit TRBD1. The J segment lost 4 bases and the V segment lost 6 bases, leaving 15 bases of the junction unmatched. In germline, CDR1 is MNHEY, CDR2 SMNVEV (reference sequence). The CDR3 has 18 amino acids.

At least ten counts were recorded for this clonotype. J is TRBJ2-5 and V is TRBV11-2; the D is unclear. Trimming shortened V by 2 bases and J by 5 bases, and 3 bases separated the two germline ends. The CDR3 loop spans 11 amino acids. Per the germline V gene, CDR1 is SGHAT and CDR2 is FQNNGV. DNA of the CDR3: TGTGCCAGCAGCTTAACCGAGACCCAGTACTTC. It yields the protein CASSLTETQYF.

The rearrangement joins TRBV3-1 to TRBJ2-1; TRBD2 might be the D (7 bases). The CDR3 spans 13 residues. Trimming removed 8 bases at V and 7 bases at J, with 15 bases between. Germline CDR1 reads LGHDT; CDR2 reads YNNKEL (reference sequence). The CDR3 spells CASAGAYKNEQFF. Here the CDR3 DNA reads TGTGCCAGCGCGGGGGCCTACAAAAATGAGCAGTTCTTC.

The CDR3 sequence: CASSLGPGNTGELFF. The DNA for the CDR3 is TGTGCCAGCAGCTTAGGTCCGGGAAACACCGGGGAGCTGTTTTTT. The rearrangement links TRBV7-9 to TRBJ2-2; D might be TRBD2 (5 bases). Trimming removed 1 base at V and 2 bases at J, with 8 bases between. The CDR3 totals 15 residues. Germline loops: CDR1 SEHNR, CDR2 FQNEAQ (reference sequence). Using reference TRBV7-9 and TRBJ2-2 for the parts outside the CDR3, the full variable domain is DTGVSQNPRHKITKRGQNVTFRCDPISEHNRLYWYRQTLGQGPEFLTYFQNEAQLEKSRLLSDRFSAERPKGSFSTLEIQRTEQGDSAMYLCASSLGPGNTGELFFGEGSRLTVL.

The chain uses TRBV6-1 and TRBJ1-5; D is perhaps TRBD1 (5 bases). Germline V CDR1 and CDR2: MNHNS, SASEGT. Between the trimmed V and J ends, which lost 11 bases and 4 bases, there was a span of 15 bases. CDR3 size: 13 residues. The CDR3 region has the DNA TGTGCCGGGGCCAGGGCCTTTAATCAGCCCCAGCATTTT. Its protein product is CAGARAFNQPQHF.

Only a few counts were recorded for this clonotype. The chain recombines TRBV11-2 with TRBJ1-2; D is possibly TRBD1 (6 bases). The V end lost 2 bases, the J end lost 7 bases, and 14 bases lay between the germline ends. The CDR3 totals 14 residues. CDR1 and CDR2 from the germline V gene are SGHAT and FQNNGV. This chain's CDR3 is CASSLTTQGSGYTF. In DNA, the CDR3 is TGTGCCAGCAGCTTAACGACACAGGGTAGTGGCTACACCTTC.